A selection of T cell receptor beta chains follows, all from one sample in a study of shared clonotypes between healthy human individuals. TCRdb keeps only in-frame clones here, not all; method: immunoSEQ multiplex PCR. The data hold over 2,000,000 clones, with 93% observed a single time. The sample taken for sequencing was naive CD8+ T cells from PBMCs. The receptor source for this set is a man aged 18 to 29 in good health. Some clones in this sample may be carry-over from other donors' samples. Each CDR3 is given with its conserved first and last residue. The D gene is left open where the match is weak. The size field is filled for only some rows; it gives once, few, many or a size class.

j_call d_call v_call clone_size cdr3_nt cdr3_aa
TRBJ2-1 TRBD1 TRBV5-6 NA TGTGCCAGCAGCTTGGGGGACAGGGACCTCTACAATGAGCAGTTCTTC CASSLGDRDLYNEQFF
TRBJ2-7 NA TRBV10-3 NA TGTGCCATCAGTGCCACCCAGGACTACGAGCAGTACTTC CAISATQDYEQYF
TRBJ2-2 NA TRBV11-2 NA TGTGCCAGCAGCTTTAACAGGGCGGACACCGGGGAGCTGTTTTTT CASSFNRADTGELFF
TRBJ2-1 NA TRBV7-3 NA TGTGCCAGCAGCATACCGGTCTCCCAAGGCGATGAGCAGTTCTTC CASSIPVSQGDEQFF
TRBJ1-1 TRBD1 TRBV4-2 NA TGTGCCAGCAGCCAACCCAGGACAGGGGACACTGAAGCTTTCTTT CASSQPRTGDTEAFF
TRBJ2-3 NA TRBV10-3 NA TGTGCCATCAGTCCAATTGGCCCAGATACGCAGTATTTT CAISPIGPDTQYF
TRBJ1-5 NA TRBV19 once TGTGCCAGTAGTATGCAATCGGACGGTGATCAGCCCCAGCATTTT CASSMQSDGDQPQHF
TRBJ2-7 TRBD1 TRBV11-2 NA TGTGCCAGCAGCACCCGCTCCGGGACAGGCCCCTACGAGCAGTACTTC CASSTRSGTGPYEQYF
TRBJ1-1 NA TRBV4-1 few TGCGCCAGCAGCCGCGACCAAGCGGGGGGCGAAACTGAAGCTTTCTTT CASSRDQAGGETEAFF
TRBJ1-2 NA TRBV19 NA TGTGCCAGTACCGTCCCGGGCTATGGCTACACCTTC CASTVPGYGYTF
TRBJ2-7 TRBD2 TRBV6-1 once TGTGCCAGCAGTGAGCGTACCGGGACTACTACCTACGAGCAGTACTTC CASSERTGTTTYEQYF
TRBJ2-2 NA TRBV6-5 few TGTGCCAGCAGTTACTCCACAGGGAACACCGGGGAGCTGTTTTTT CASSYSTGNTGELFF
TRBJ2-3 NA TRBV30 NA TGTGCCTGGAGTGTAGTCGCCACAGATACGCAGTATTTT CAWSVVATDTQYF
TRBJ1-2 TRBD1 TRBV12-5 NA TGTGCTAGTGGACCCGGGACAGACCCTAACTATGGCTACACCTTC CASGPGTDPNYGYTF
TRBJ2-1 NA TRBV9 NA TGTGCCAGCAGCTCCAATCCGGGACTTCTTTCCGATGAGCAGTTCTTC CASSSNPGLLSDEQFF
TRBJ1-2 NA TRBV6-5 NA TGTGCCAGCAAAAGCGGCGGGGGCTACACCTTC CASKSGGGYTF
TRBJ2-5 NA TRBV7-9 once TGTGCCAGCAGCCCCCCCGCGTTGGGGGGTTCGCAGACCCAGTACTTC CASSPPALGGSQTQYF
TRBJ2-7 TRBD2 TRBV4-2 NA TGTGCCAGCAGCCAAGAGCGGGAGTCCTACGAGCAGTACTTC CASSQERESYEQYF
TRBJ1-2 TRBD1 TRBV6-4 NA TGTGCCAGCAGTGACGGGACAGGGGGTGCGTCTGTCTATGGCTACACCTTC CASSDGTGGASVYGYTF
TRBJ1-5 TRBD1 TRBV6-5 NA TGTGCCAGCAGTTACTCAGGGACAGGGGCGAATCAGCCCCAGCATTTT CASSYSGTGANQPQHF
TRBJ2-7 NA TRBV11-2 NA TGTGCCAGCAGCGCCCGGTACAGGGCTCGAGAGCAGTACTTC CASSARYRAREQYF
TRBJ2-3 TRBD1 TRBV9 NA TGTGCCAGCAGCGCCGGGACAGTTAGCACAGATACGCAGTATTTT CASSAGTVSTDTQYF
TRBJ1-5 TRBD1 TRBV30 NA TGTGCCTGGAGTGTACAGGGGGTGAAGTATCAGCCCCAGCATTTT CAWSVQGVKYQPQHF
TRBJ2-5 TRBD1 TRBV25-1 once TGTGCCAGCAGTCGATCGACAGGGGTGGTGGAGACCCAGTACTTC CASSRSTGVVETQYF